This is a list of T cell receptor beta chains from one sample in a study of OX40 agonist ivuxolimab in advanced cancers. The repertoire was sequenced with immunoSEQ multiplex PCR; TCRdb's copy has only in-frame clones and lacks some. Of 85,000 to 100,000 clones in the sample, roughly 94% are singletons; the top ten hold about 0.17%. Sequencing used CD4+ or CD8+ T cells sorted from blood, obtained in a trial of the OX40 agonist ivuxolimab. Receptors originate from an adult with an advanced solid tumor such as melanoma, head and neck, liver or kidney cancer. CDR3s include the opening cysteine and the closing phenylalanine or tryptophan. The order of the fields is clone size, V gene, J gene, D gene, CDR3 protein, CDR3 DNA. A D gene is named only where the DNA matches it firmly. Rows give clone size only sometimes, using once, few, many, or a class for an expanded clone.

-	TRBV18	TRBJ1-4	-	CASSPGQLAGEKLFF	TGTGCCAGCTCACCGGGGCAACTCGCCGGTGAAAAACTGTTTTTT
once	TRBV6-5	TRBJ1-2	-	CASRSRGGGYTF	TGTGCCAGCAGATCCCGGGGAGGTGGCTACACCTTC
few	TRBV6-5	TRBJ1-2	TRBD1	CASSYSQGGRGYTF	TGTGCCAGCAGTTACTCTCAGGGGGGGCGAGGCTACACCTTC
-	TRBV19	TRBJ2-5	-	CASSIRNSQETQYF	TGTGCCAGTAGTATCAGAAACAGCCAAGAGACCCAGTACTTC
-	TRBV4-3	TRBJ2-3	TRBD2	CASSRLAGSLTDTQYF	TGCGCCAGCAGCCGTCTAGCGGGAAGCCTCACAGATACGCAGTATTTT
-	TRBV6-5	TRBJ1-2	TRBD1	CASSYSTGGASYGYTF	TGTGCCAGCAGTTACTCCACAGGGGGAGCGAGCTATGGCTACACCTTC
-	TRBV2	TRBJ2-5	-	CASSVGTLRETQYF	TGTGCCAGCAGTGTAGGGACTCTTAGGGAGACCCAGTACTTC
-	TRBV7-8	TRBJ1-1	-	CASSLRFLNTEAFF	TGTGCCAGCAGCTTGAGGTTTTTGAACACTGAAGCTTTCTTT
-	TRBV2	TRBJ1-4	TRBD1	CASSEAGQGGKLFF	TGTGCCAGCAGTGAAGCTGGACAGGGGGGAAAACTGTTTTTT
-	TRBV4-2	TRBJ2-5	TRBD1	CASSQEPGQGSRTQYF	TGTGCCAGCAGCCAAGAGCCGGGACAGGGAAGTCGGACCCAGTACTTC